The 17 T cell receptor beta chains presented below share a single source sample, sequenced in a study of T-cell reconstitution after alpha-beta-depleted transplantation in children. TCRbeta library preparation incorporated unique molecular identifiers. Each CDR3 protein gets one entry after TCRdb re-called the PCR reads with MiXCR. Among about 600,000 distinct CDR3 sequences listed, 10% to 15% were seen once. Sequencing used PBMCs, mostly from graft donor cells, obtained 360 days after TCRalphabeta/CD19-depleted stem cell transplant. Receptors originate from a male patient younger than 18 who had a stem cell transplant for acute myeloid leukemia, so the T cells may come from the graft donor.

This clonotype was seen more than once but under ten times. V and J are TRBV20-1 and TRBJ2-2; no clear D. V dropped 2 bases and J dropped 3 bases, with 10 bases sitting between them. Germline CDR1 and CDR2: DFQATT and SNEGSKA (reference sequence). The length of the CDR3 is 14 residues. The CDR3 DNA follows: TGCAGTGCTAGACGGCCCCCAGACACCGGGGAGCTGTTTTTT. Translation gives CSARRPPDTGELFF.

This clonotype was seen only a few times. The chain recombines TRBV3-1 with TRBJ1-2, with TRBD1 as a possible D gene (6 bases). Germline CDR1 reads LGHDT; CDR2 reads YNNKEL (reference sequence). Trimming stripped 1 base from V and 8 bases from J, with 14 bases between. This CDR3 region has 14 residues. CDR3 residues: CASSQVLGGGGYTF. The CDR3, as DNA: TGTGCCAGCAGCCAAGTTTTAGGGGGGGGCGGCTACACCTTC.

This clonotype was seen repeatedly, ten times or more. The chain recombines TRBV20-1 with TRBJ2-7; D not resolved. The CDR3 contains 14 residues. Deletions cut 0 bases from V and 6 bases from J, with 15 bases between. CDR1 and CDR2 from the germline V gene are DFQATT and SNEGSKA (reference sequence). CDR3 amino acids: CSARDLAEHGEQYF. The CDR3 DNA follows: TGCAGTGCTAGAGATCTGGCGGAGCACGGCGAGCAGTACTTC.

This clonotype was detected ten times or more. This rearrangement joins TRBV7-2 to TRBJ2-7, with D possibly being TRBD1 (6 bases). Trimming left V 5 bases short and J 0 bases short, with 14 bases between. CDR3 length: 15 residues. Germline lookup yields CDR1 SGHTA and CDR2 FQGNSA. CDR3 coding DNA: TGTGCCAGCAGCCCTGACAGGTTCCCCTCCTACGAGCAGTACTTC. The encoded protein is CASSPDRFPSYEQYF.

The V and J genes are TRBV12-3 or TRBV12-4 and TRBJ1-5, with D tentatively TRBD1 (5 bases). The CDR3 is 15 residues long. V was trimmed by 4 bases and J by 5 bases, leaving 15 bases between them. The DNA of the CDR3 is TGTGCCAGCAGTTCGGGGCGGCGATCCGATCAGCCCCAGCATTTT. Protein product: CASSSGRRSDQPQHF.

This clonotype was counted between two and nine times. V and J are TRBV28 and TRBJ1-1, with TRBD1 matching 8 bases. The CDR3 is 16 amino acids. CDR1 is MDHEN and CDR2 is SYDVKM in the germline V gene. V gave up 5 bases and J gave up 1 base; unmatched junction bases: 9. The CDR3 is CASSPADRVRNTEAFF. CDR3 nucleotide sequence: TGTGCCAGCAGTCCAGCGGACAGGGTGAGGAACACTGAAGCTTTCTTT.

This clonotype was detected many times. The chain uses TRBV2 and TRBJ2-7; TRBD2 agrees at 11 bases. V dropped 4 bases and J dropped 6; count of bases not matched to a gene: 5. Germline V gene sequence: CDR1 SNHLY, CDR2 FYNNEI. The CDR3 has 14 amino acids. CDR3 sequence reads: CASSVVAGGLEQYF. CDR3 in DNA: TGTGCCAGCAGTGTTGTAGCGGGAGGGCTCGAGCAGTACTTC.

The gene calls are TRBV6-5 and TRBJ2-7; a weak D match, TRBD2 (5 bases). The CDR3 loop spans 15 amino acids. V gave up 0 bases and J gave up 4 bases, with 13 bases separating them. In germline, CDR1 is MNHEY, CDR2 SVGAGI. The DNA of the CDR3 is TGTGCCAGCAGTTACTCGAATAGCGAGAAATACGAGCAGTACTTC. Translated, it gives CASSYSNSEKYEQYF.

This clonotype has a count of ten or more. The chain uses TRBV7-3 and TRBJ2-7; 9 positions agree with TRBD1. The CDR3 spans 15 residues. V trimming: 2 bases; J trimming: 4 bases; junction bases outside the gene matches: 6. Germline V gives CDR1 SGHTA, CDR2 FQGTGA. The CDR3 coding sequence is TGTGCCAGCAGCTTAGGAGGGACAGGGAGATACGAGCAGTACTTC. It translates to CASSLGGTGRYEQYF.

The V and J genes are TRBV20-1 and TRBJ2-4, with D unclear. The CDR3 covers 10 residues. Deletions cut 6 bases from V and 8 bases from J, with 8 bases between. Germline V CDR1 and CDR2: DFQATT, SNEGSKA (reference sequence). CDR3: CSAKWDIQYF. The CDR3 nucleotides read TGCAGTGCAAAATGGGACATTCAGTACTTC.

In this sample, this clonotype turned up a few times. V and J are TRBV7-8 and TRBJ2-7; TRBD1 might be the D (5 bases). Germline-derived CDR1 and CDR2 are SGHVS and FQNEAQ. With 4 bases removed from V and 2 bases from J, the gap between germline ends came to 15 bases. This CDR3 spans 15 amino acids. CDR3 sequence: CASSSTRTLAYEQYF. The CDR3 DNA reads TGTGCCAGCAGCTCAACTCGGACACTTGCCTACGAGCAGTACTTC.

This clonotype showed up just once. A read error is possible here, since a much larger clone lies one base away. This chain uses TRBV25-1 with TRBJ2-7; TRBD1 matches 8 bases. Germline CDR1 is MGHDK and CDR2 is SYGVNS. V lost 6 bases to trimming and J lost 0 bases; unmatched junction nucleotides: 4. The CDR3 runs 14 residues. CDR3 region: CASSRQGISYEQYF. DNA of the CDR3: TGTGCCAGCAGCCGACAGGGGATCTCCTACGAGCAGTACTTC.

This clonotype was counted many times. CDR3 in DNA: TGTGCCAGCTCCCCGGGACTAGCGGGAGTGGGGACGCTAGCCAAAAACATTCAGTACTTC. Its translation: CASSPGLAGVGTLAKNIQYF. V usage is TRBV18 and J usage is TRBJ2-4; 14 bases match TRBD2. The CDR3 has 20 residues. CDR1 is KGHSH and CDR2 is LQKENI in the germline V gene. V shed 6 bases and J 0 bases; nucleotides not matched to a gene: 13.

In its sample, this clonotype was seen a few times. The chain couples TRBV12-3 or TRBV12-4 to TRBJ1-1; D may be TRBD1 (5 bases). Trimming stripped 7 bases from V and 4 bases from J, with 25 bases between. The CDR3 is 17 amino acids. The CDR3 loop is CASTRTGVGIISTEAFF. The CDR3 bases are TGTGCCAGCACCCGAACAGGAGTGGGAATAATAAGCACTGAAGCTTTCTTT.

This chain connects TRBV7-3 to TRBJ2-5; D might be TRBD1 (6 bases). Germline V lookup: CDR1 SGHTA, CDR2 FQGTGA. V was pared by 3 bases and J by 4 bases, with 12 bases between. The CDR3 length is 14 residues. The CDR3 region is CASSLSTGIETQYF. CDR3 coding DNA: TGTGCCAGCAGCTTGAGTACAGGGATAGAGACCCAGTACTTC.

V is TRBV7-2 and J is TRBJ2-7, with no clear D. The CDR3 extends over 14 amino acids. Trimming shortened V by 3 bases and J by 2 bases, and 11 bases separated the two germline ends. Per germline, CDR1 SGHTA and CDR2 FQGNSA. The CDR3 coding sequence is TGTGCCAGCAGCTTTCTGCGGAACCCCTACGAGCAGTACTTC. Its protein is CASSFLRNPYEQYF.

This clonotype came up many times. V gene TRBV9 combines with J gene TRBJ1-1; weak D call: TRBD1 (5 bases). The length of the CDR3 is 14 residues. CDR1 and CDR2 from the germline V gene are SGDLS and YYNGEE. V dropped 0 bases and J dropped 6 bases, with 12 bases sitting between them. The CDR3 protein is CASSVGQTYSEAFF. The CDR3 coding sequence is TGTGCCAGCAGCGTAGGACAGACTTACTCTGAAGCTTTCTTT. The full variable domain, completed using reference TRBV9 and TRBJ1-1, is DSGVTQTPKHLITATGQRVTLRCSPRSGDLSVYWYQQSLDQGLQFLIQYYNGEERAKGNILERFSAQQFPDLHSELNLSSLELGDSALYFCASSVGQTYSEAFFGQGTRLTVV.